The source of this T cell receptor (beta chain) is a study of T-cell reconstitution after alpha-beta-depleted transplantation in children. This clonotype has more than one count but fewer than ten. Unique molecular identifiers were incorporated during preparation of the TCRbeta library. MiXCR, applied by TCRdb to the PCR reads, yields one record per CDR3 protein. Of 450,000 to 600,000 distinct CDR3 sequences listed, over 9.5% are singletons. V trimming: 8 bases; J trimming: 7 bases; junction bases outside the gene matches: 4. CDR3 length: 13 residues. The receptor comes from a child younger than 10 with inherited bone marrow failure, due to receive a stem cell transplant. Sequencing was performed on PBMCs, taken before TCRalphabeta/CD19-depleted stem cell transplant. This chain connects TRBV12-3 or TRBV12-4 to TRBJ2-1, with 11 bases that match TRBD1. The CDR3 DNA reads as TGTGCCAGCGGAGGACAGGGGGCTAATGAGCAGTTCTTC. This codes for CASGGQGANEQFF.